The 17 T cell receptor beta chains given below trace back to one sample, sequenced in a study of T cell repertoires in cytomegalovirus infection (dated by TCRdb to 2018 to 2020). Per the publication, the treatment or condition label means: in vitro stimulation with specific CMV peptide epitopes to enrich CMV-specific T cells. Sequencing relied on an Illumina HiSeq 1500. TCRdb trimmed public reads at Q25 via fastp, called clones via MiXCR and kept in-frame beta chains. Every distinct CDR3 protein forms one entry, paired with its most common genes and DNA. In all, the sample holds about 920,000 distinct CDR3 sequences, and more than 25% of those were seen once. The top ten clonotypes cover about 14% of the sample. These receptors have no identified antigens. Sequencing used cultured CD8+ T cells from PBMCs, obtained from culture after CMV antigen stimulation. The receptor source for this set is a human donor in good health (CMV status not recorded). Some clones in this sample may be carry-over from other donors' samples.

This clonotype was found a few times. One end of the junction is discordant with germline, which a read error may explain. The rearrangement uses TRBV12-3 or TRBV12-4 and TRBJ2-1; 15 bases align to TRBD2. The CDR3 consists of 15 residues. The chain's CDR3 is CASSSAGLAGGPMIF. CDR3 nucleotides: TGTGCCAGCAGTTCAGCCGGACTAGCGGGGGGGCCTATGATCTTC.

V and J are TRBV5-6 and TRBJ1-1; D is undetermined. The CDR3 has 13 amino acids. V was clipped by 0 bases and J by 4 bases, with 7 bases between them. The germline V gene has CDR1 SGHDT and CDR2 YYEEEE. In DNA, the CDR3 is TGTGCCAGCAGCTTGGGACCGGCCACTGAAGCTTTCTTT. This codes for CASSLGPATEAFF.

The genes are TRBV7-4 and TRBJ1-2; 7 bases fit TRBD1. The CDR3 totals 14 residues. With V trimmed by 5 bases and J by 9 bases, 12 bases remained unmatched. CDR1 and CDR2 from the germline V gene are SGHVT and SQSDAQ. CDR3: CASSIRQGRNSYTF. The DNA for the CDR3 is TGTGCCAGCAGCATCCGACAGGGACGGAATAGCTACACCTTC.

In this sample, this clonotype turned up many times. The chain links TRBV6-1 to TRBJ2-1; 12 nucleotides agree with TRBD2. From germline, CDR1 is MNHNS and CDR2 SASEGT. Germline trimming cut 5 bases from V and 6 bases from J; bases unmatched to any gene: 5. The CDR3 is made up of 15 amino acids. The CDR3, as DNA: TGTGCCAGCAGTTTACTAGCGGGGGGACGCAATGAGCAGTTCTTC. Translated: CASSLLAGGRNEQFF.

In this sample, this clonotype turned up many times. V usage is TRBV7-2 and J usage is TRBJ2-3; no definite D call. Per the germline V gene, CDR1 is SGHTA and CDR2 is FQGNSA. V lost 2 bases and J 0 bases, leaving 15 bases between the germline ends. The CDR3 loop spans 17 amino acids. CDR3 residues: CASSLPMVGISTDTQYF. CDR3 nucleotides: TGTGCCAGCAGCTTACCCATGGTAGGAATTAGCACAGATACGCAGTATTTT.

About this clonotype: Germline is not matched at one junction end, which may reflect a read error. The chain recombines TRBV29-1 with TRBJ2-7, with D possibly TRBD2 on 6 matching bases. CDR1 and CDR2 from the germline V gene are SQVTM and ANQGSEA. The CDR3 has 13 amino acids. CDR3: CSVEDGGSYDQYF. The CDR3 region has the DNA TGCAGCGTTGAAGATGGGGGGTCGTACGATCAGTACTTC.

The sample holds a few counts of this clonotype. This chain joins TRBV28 and TRBJ2-3; D uncertain. V was shortened by 3 bases and J by 2 bases, with 9 bases between the two germline ends. Germline CDR1 reads MDHEN; CDR2 reads SYDVKM. CDR3 length: 14 residues. The CDR3, as DNA: TGTGCCAGCAGTTTCGTCTCGGACACAGATACGCAGTATTTT. As protein: CASSFVSDTDTQYF.

This clonotype was counted at least ten times. This chain uses TRBV7-9 with TRBJ2-7; D is possibly TRBD1 (5 bases). Germline V gene lookup returns CDR1 SEHNR and CDR2 FQNEAQ (reference sequence). The CDR3 has 11 residues. Trimming took off 3 bases at V and 5 bases at J, with 5 bases between the two ends. The CDR3 is CASSFRDEQYF. The CDR3 DNA follows: TGTGCCAGCAGCTTCAGGGACGAGCAGTACTTC.

This clonotype was seen more than once but under ten times. V usage is TRBV7-9 and J usage is TRBJ2-5, with 14 positions matching TRBD2. CDR3 length: 15 residues. The V and J ends lost 5 bases and 5 bases, in that order; junction bases with no gene match: 4. Germline lookup yields CDR1 SEHNR and CDR2 FQNEAQ (reference sequence). The CDR3 region has the DNA TGTGCCAGCAGCCTATGGACTAGCGGGGGGGAGACCCAGTACTTC. This encodes CASSLWTSGGETQYF.

This clonotype was seen only a few times. The chain is built from TRBV7-6 and TRBJ2-7, with a possible D match to TRBD2 (7 bases). V lost 1 base, J lost 1 base, and 14 bases lay in between. Germline CDR1 SGHVS, CDR2 FNYEAQ. The CDR3 consists of 16 residues. The CDR3 reads CASSLEGGQLSYEQYF. The CDR3 nucleotides are TGTGCCAGCAGCTTAGAGGGGGGGCAGTTGTCCTACGAGCAGTACTTC. The full variable domain, completed using reference TRBV7-6 and TRBJ2-7, is GAGVSQSPRYKVTKRGQDVALRCDPISGHVSLYWYRQALGQGPEFLTYFNYEAQQDKSGLPNDRFSAERPEGSISTLTIQRTEQRDSAMYRCASSLEGGQLSYEQYFGPGTRLTVT.

This clonotype was seen once. The V call is TRBV20-1, the J call TRBJ1-2; D is ambiguous. CDR1 DFQATT and CDR2 SNEGSKA come from the germline V gene (reference sequence). Trimming pared 6 bases from V and 3 bases from J, leaving 8 bases between. The CDR3 runs 11 residues. The CDR3 protein is CSAPADYGYTF. In nucleotides, the CDR3 is TGCAGTGCCCCAGCGGACTATGGCTACACCTTC.

The J gene is TRBJ2-1, the V gene TRBV7-9; 8 bases match TRBD1. The CDR3 sequence is 12 residues long. Looked up from germline, CDR1 is SEHNR and CDR2 is FQNEAQ (reference sequence). The V and J ends lost 6 bases and 7 bases, in that order; junction bases with no gene match: 2. The CDR3 sequence: CASRTGDNEQFF. Here the CDR3 DNA reads TGTGCCAGCAGGACAGGGGATAATGAGCAGTTCTTC.

This chain links TRBV7-9 with TRBJ2-7, with 7 bases lining up with TRBD1. Germline CDR1 reads SEHNR; CDR2 reads FQNEAQ (reference sequence). Trimming cost V 5 bases and J 2 bases; bases outside gene matches: 12. The CDR3 consists of 16 residues. The CDR3 sequence: CASSPAQGVTPYEQYF. CDR3 coding DNA: TGTGCCAGCAGCCCCGCCCAGGGGGTTACCCCCTACGAGCAGTACTTC.

This clonotype was seen only a few times. The rearrangement joins TRBV6-5 to TRBJ1-2; D uncertain. The CDR3 is 16 residues long. Germline CDR1 reads MNHEY; CDR2 reads SVGAGI. The V and J ends lost 6 bases and 4 bases respectively, with 21 bases between them. The DNA for the CDR3 is TGTGCCAGCAGGACCCCTCGGATTCGGTCCTCCTATGGCTACACCTTC. Protein product: CASRTPRIRSSYGYTF.

The chain couples TRBV7-3 to TRBJ2-3; unclear D gene. Trimming took off 5 bases at V and 2 bases at J, with 8 bases between the two ends. The CDR3 is 13 amino acids. Germline V gives CDR1 SGHTA, CDR2 FQGTGA. The CDR3 nucleotides are TGTGCCAGCAGCCCCACTATCACAGATACGCAGTATTTT. Translation gives CASSPTITDTQYF.

The V call is TRBV27, the J call TRBJ2-7; D is possibly TRBD2 (7 bases). CDR3 length: 15 amino acids. Per germline, CDR1 MNHEY and CDR2 SMNVEV (reference sequence). Trimming took 7 bases from V and 2 from J, leaving 18 bases between them. The CDR3 DNA is TGTGCCAGCACTCCCGGGGAGGGGGGAACCTACGAGCAGTACTTC. Translation gives CASTPGEGGTYEQYF.

The sample holds many counts of this clonotype. This sequence joins TRBV7-9 and TRBJ2-3, with TRBD2 matching 10 bases. CDR1 and CDR2 (germline): SEHNR, FQNEAQ (reference sequence). V was pared by 2 bases and J by 4 bases, with 15 bases of the junction left unmatched. The CDR3 has 19 residues. The CDR3 nucleotides read TGTGCCAGCAGCTTACTTGTACGGACTAGCGGCGGAGTGGCAGATACGCAGTATTTT. This codes for CASSLLVRTSGGVADTQYF. The complete variable domain, with remaining parts taken from reference TRBV7-9 and TRBJ2-3, reads DTGVSQNPRHKITKRGQNVTFRCDPISEHNRLYWYRQTLGQGPEFLTYFQNEAQLEKSRLLSDRFSAERPKGSFSTLEIQRTEQGDSAMYLCASSLLVRTSGGVADTQYFGPGTRLTVL.